Following are 16 T cell receptor beta chains from one sample sequenced in a study of tissue T cells after allogeneic stem cell transplantation. Generated by immunoSEQ multiplex PCR, the TCRdb table keeps only in-frame clones and is missing some. The sample has over 7,000 clones, 36% seen once. Time point specified: mouse harvest day 14 after allogeneic transplant. The graft held 10^6 splenic CD5+ T cells and 10^7 T-cell-depleted bone marrow cells. The sequenced sample consisted of skin. These TCRs come from a female BALB/c mouse given C57BL/6 T cells with graft-versus-host disease after an allogeneic hematopoietic cell transplant.

By frequency in the sample, this clone is medium-sized. Mouse gene names and germline throughout. The read terminates 1 residue ahead of where the CDR3 ends, so the germline J gene completes it. The chain couples TRBV1 to TRBJ2-5; D remains unclear. The CDR3 is 11 amino acids. V lost 1 base and J lost 6, with 2 bases in between. Per germline, CDR1 NSQYPW and CDR2 LRSPGD (reference sequence). The CDR3 protein is CTCSAGDTQYF. CDR3 bases read: TGCACCTGCAGTGCAGGGGACACCCAGTAC. The whole variable domain, remainder taken from reference TRBV1 and TRBJ2-5, is VTLLEQNPRWRLVPRGQAVNLRCILKNSQYPWMSWYQQDLQKQLQWLFTLRSPGDKEVKSLPGADYLATRVTDTELRLQVANMSQGRTLYCTCSAGDTQYFGPGTRLLVL.

As regards this clone: Genes and germline come from the mouse. The DNA ends 1 residue before the CDR3 does, and the rest of the CDR3 is filled in from the germline J gene. The rearrangement uses TRBV12-2 and TRBJ2-3; 7 bases are shared with TRBD1. V shed 2 bases, J shed 4 bases, and the junction held 2 bases outside the gene matches. CDR1 SGHLS and CDR2 HYDKME come from the germline V gene. The CDR3 length is 13 residues. The part of the CDR3 DNA that was read is TGTGCCAGCTCTCCGACAGGGACAGAAACGCTGTAT. Amino acid sequence: CASSPTGTETLY. The full CDR3 sequence reads CASSPTGTETLYF.

This clone was found a few times. All gene names here are mouse names. The sequenced fragment ends 1 residue before the CDR3 boundary, so the rest is inferred from the germline J gene. This chain joins TRBV26 and TRBJ2-7; 12 bases align to TRBD2. CDR3 size: 14 residues. V trimming: 4 bases; J trimming: 6 bases; junction bases outside the gene matches: 4. Germline V gene lookup returns CDR1 KGHPV and CDR2 FQNQEV (reference sequence). CDR3 amino acids: CASSPRLGGLEQYF. CDR3 DNA, as far as it was read: TGTGCCAGCAGTCCCCGACTGGGGGGGCTTGAACAGTAC. The whole variable domain, filled in from reference TRBV26 and TRBJ2-7, reads NSKVIQTPRYLVKGQGQKAKMRCIPEKGHPVVFWYQQNKNNEFKFLINFQNQEVLQQIDMTEKRFSAECPSNSPCSLEIQSSEAGDSALYLCASSPRLGGLEQYFGPGTRLTVL.

This clone turned up a few times. Genes and germline come from the mouse. The read falls 1 residue short of the CDR3 end, and the missing part is taken from the germline J gene. The rearrangement links TRBV26 to TRBJ2-7, with TRBD1 identical over 12 bases. The germline V gene has CDR1 KGHPV and CDR2 FQNQEV (reference sequence). The CDR3 loop spans 14 amino acids. The J segment lost 6 bases and the V segment lost 4 bases, leaving 4 bases of the junction unmatched. The CDR3 bases that were read are TGTGCCAGCAGTCGCCGGGACAGGGGGCTTGAACAGTAC. Translation gives CASSRRDRGLEQY. The complete CDR3 reads CASSRRDRGLEQYF.

A note on this clone: Genes and germline are mouse. Read sequence stops 1 residue before the CDR3 end, and the germline J gene provides the missing end. The chain has TRBV12-1 and TRBJ2-5; 8 bases map to TRBD2. Losses at the gene ends were 0 bases for V and 1 base for J; bases not matched to a gene: 5. In germline, CDR1 is SGHSN, CDR2 HYEKVE. The CDR3 has 16 residues. The CDR3 bases that were read are TGTGCCAGCTCTCTCCAGGACTGGGACCACCAAGACACCCAGTAC. Translated, it gives CASSLQDWDHQDTQY. The entire CDR3 protein reads CASSLQDWDHQDTQYF.

A note on this clone: Mouse germline and gene names are used. The read terminates 1 residue before the CDR3 end, so the remaining end is supplied by the germline J gene. This chain connects TRBV26 to TRBJ2-7, with 14 bases matching TRBD2. The trim removed 4 bases at V and 6 bases at J, leaving 2 bases unmatched. CDR1 and CDR2 (germline): KGHPV, FQNQEV (reference sequence). The CDR3 spans 14 residues. The CDR3: CASSPGLGGLEQYF. The part of the CDR3 DNA that was read is TGTGCCAGCAGTCCGGGACTGGGGGGGCTTGAACAGTAC.

A remark on this clone: Gene and germline names: mouse. The read is 1 residue too short to cover the CDR3 end, so that end is filled in from the germline J gene. This chain uses TRBV12-2 with TRBJ2-7; 9 nucleotides align to TRBD2. This CDR3 contains 14 residues. Germline V gives CDR1 SGHLS, CDR2 HYDKME. The J segment lost 7 bases and the V segment lost 0 bases, leaving 6 bases of the junction unmatched. CDR3 in amino acids: CASSLDLGGWEQYF. Partial CDR3 DNA: TGTGCCAGCTCTCTCGACCTGGGGGGGTGGGAACAGTAC. The entire variable domain, with the rest obtained from reference TRBV12-2 and TRBJ2-7, is as follows: NSGVVQSPRYIIKGKGERSILKCIPISGHLSVAWYQQTQGQELKFFIQHYDKMERDKGNLPSRFSVQQFDDYHSEMNMSALELEDSAVYFCASSLDLGGWEQYFGPGTRLTVL.

This clone occurred a few times. The gene names given are mouse names. The read finishes 1 residue shy of the CDR3 end, and the germline J gene is used to complete it. The chain carries TRBV26 and TRBJ1-6; D is unresolved. TRBJ1-6 is sorted into the ORF group, with uncertain function. The V gene's germline CDR1 is KGHPV and CDR2 FQNQEV (reference sequence). This CDR3 comprises 15 residues. V lost 0 bases and J lost 3, with 6 bases in between. Incomplete CDR3 DNA: TGTGCCAGCAGTCTGTCAACAAGCTATAATTCGCCCCTCTAC. Protein sequence: CASSLSTSYNSPLY. The CDR3 in its entirety is CASSLSTSYNSPLYF.

This clone was counted once. Genes and germline come from the mouse. The read terminates 1 residue ahead of where the CDR3 ends, so the germline J gene completes it. The identical CDR3 is also encoded by other nucleotide sequences in the sample. The chain combines TRBV26 with TRBJ2-5; a weak D match, TRBD1 (5 bases). Germline V gene sequence: CDR1 KGHPV, CDR2 FQNQEV (reference sequence). This CDR3 is built from 14 residues. The V and J ends lost 6 bases and 0 bases respectively, with 10 bases between them. The covered CDR3 bases are TGTGCCAGCAGCCGGACAATTAACCAAGACACCCAGTAC. It codes for CASSRTINQDTQY. The whole CDR3 is CASSRTINQDTQYF.

With respect to this clone: Mouse names are used for the genes. The CDR3 end lies 1 residue beyond the end of the read and is filled in from the germline J gene. The J gene is TRBJ2-2, the V gene TRBV5, with 13 bases that match TRBD2. CDR1 LGHNA and CDR2 YNLKQL come from the germline V gene (reference sequence). The CDR3 totals 18 residues. Germline trimming cut 3 bases from V and 0 bases from J; bases unmatched to any gene: 4. Partial CDR3 DNA: TGTGCCAGCAGCCAGGGACTGGGGGGGGCTCCAAACACCGGGCAGCTCTAC. Amino acid sequence: CASSQGLGGAPNTGQLY. The full CDR3 sequence reads CASSQGLGGAPNTGQLYF.

This clone appeared a few times. Gene and germline names: mouse. Read coverage stops 1 residue before the CDR3 terminus; the germline J gene supplies the remainder. V is TRBV26 and J is TRBJ2-4, with 7 bases that match TRBD1. Germline loops: CDR1 KGHPV, CDR2 FQNQEV (reference sequence). This CDR3 region has 12 residues. J gave up 5 bases and V 6 bases, and 2 bases lay outside the gene matches. Partial CDR3 DNA: TGTGCCAGCAGGACAGGGATAAACACCTTGTAC. Its translation is CASRTGINTLY. In full, the CDR3 is CASRTGINTLYF.

Within the sample, this clone is medium-sized (0.01 to 0.1%). Genes and germline are mouse. With the read ending 1 residue before the CDR3 end, the germline J gene is used to fill in that end. The chain combines TRBV2 with TRBJ1-1; D not resolved. V was clipped by 0 bases and J by 10 bases, with 6 bases between them. Germline V lookup: CDR1 LGHNA, CDR2 YSYQKL. The CDR3 has 11 amino acids. CDR3 in amino acids: CASSQDLGVFF. The DNA read from the CDR3 is TGTGCCAGCAGCCAAGATCTGGGAGTCTTC.

This clone was counted between two and nine times. Mouse gene names and germline throughout. The read terminates 1 residue before the CDR3 end, so the remaining end is supplied by the germline J gene. The V gene is TRBV13-2, the J gene TRBJ2-7; D is perhaps TRBD1 (6 bases). Trimming cost V 6 bases and J 4 bases, with 11 bases left between them. This CDR3 comprises 12 residues. The germline CDR1 and CDR2 sequences are NNHNN and SYGAGS (reference sequence). CDR3 region: CASAWDNYEQYF. CDR3 DNA, as far as it was read: TGTGCCAGCGCCTGGGACAATTATGAACAGTAC.

On this clone: Gene names are mouse gene names. The read is 1 residue too short to cover the CDR3 end, so that end is filled in from the germline J gene. This sequence joins TRBV26 and TRBJ1-3; TRBD1 is a possible D gene (5 bases). The CDR3 loop spans 14 amino acids. V lost 6 bases and J lost 0, with 9 bases in between. Germline CDR1 reads KGHPV; CDR2 reads FQNQEV (reference sequence). CDR3 bases read: TGTGCCAGCAGCGGACACTATTCTGGAAATACGCTCTAT. It specifies CASSGHYSGNTLY. The CDR3 reads in full as CASSGHYSGNTLYF.

Comment on this clone: Any gene name here is a mouse gene name. The read gets to within 1 residue of the CDR3 end, and the germline J gene fills in the rest. The rearrangement links TRBV16 to TRBJ1-2; 7 bases align to TRBD1. Germline CDR1 is SGHSA and CDR2 is FRNQAP. The CDR3 is made up of 14 amino acids. Trimming at V came to 3 bases and at J to 0 bases, leaving 1 base not matched to a gene. The covered CDR3 bases are TGTGCAAGCAGCTTGCAGGGGGCAAACTCCGACTACACC. Residues: CASSLQGANSDYT. The whole CDR3 protein is CASSLQGANSDYTF.

This clone was detected a few times. Here the gene names and germline are mouse. The CDR3 here is CASSLRGGGNTLYF. Incomplete CDR3 DNA: TGTGCCAGCAGTCTGAGGGGGGGAGGAAACACCTTGTAC. The J gene is TRBJ2-4, the V gene TRBV26; tentatively, D is TRBD2 (7 bases). The read falls 1 residue short of the CDR3 end, and the missing part is taken from the germline J gene. The V gene's germline CDR1 is KGHPV and CDR2 FQNQEV (reference sequence). V was trimmed by 2 bases and J by 5 bases, leaving 11 bases between them. The CDR3 is 14 amino acids.